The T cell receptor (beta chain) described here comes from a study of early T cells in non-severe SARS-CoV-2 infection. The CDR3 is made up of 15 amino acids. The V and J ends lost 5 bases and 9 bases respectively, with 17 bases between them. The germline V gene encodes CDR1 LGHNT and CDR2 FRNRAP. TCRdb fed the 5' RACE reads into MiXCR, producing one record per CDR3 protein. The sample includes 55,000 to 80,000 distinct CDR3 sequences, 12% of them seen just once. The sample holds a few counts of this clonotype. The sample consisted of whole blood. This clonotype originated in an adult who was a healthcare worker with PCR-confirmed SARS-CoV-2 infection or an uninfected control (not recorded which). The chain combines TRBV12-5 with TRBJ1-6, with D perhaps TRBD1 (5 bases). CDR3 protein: CASGGDPLSGSPLHF. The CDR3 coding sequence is TGTGCTAGTGGTGGGGACCCTCTCAGCGGTTCACCCCTCCACTTT.